This T cell receptor (beta chain) emerged from a study of cytomegalovirus exposure and HLA in healthy donors. Study at large: Ancestry clustering placed roughly 86% of roughly 400 genotyped donors in the Caucasian-associated cluster.

In germline, CDR1 is MNHNY, CDR2 SVGAGI (reference sequence). V gave up 10 bases and J gave up 4 bases, with 14 bases separating them. This CDR3 is built from 13 residues. Sampled while nominally healthy, donors likely had unrecorded immune exposures. It was with 60 Vbeta and 13 Jbeta primers that the PCR ran. Method: immunoSEQ multiplex PCR; TCRdb's copy keeps in-frame clones and lacks some. Among some 96,000 clones listed, under 85% were seen once. Broader study findings: Analysis was performed later, and it showed HLA-associated TCR beta chains to be more clonally expanded than equally common others.

In this sample, this clone is large. What it binds is unknown. This TCR came from a man aged 35-49 years in good health and CMV-seronegative. The chain recombines TRBV6-6 with TRBJ1-5, with a weak D call TRBD1 (6 bases). The sequenced sample was PBMCs. This chain's CDR3 is CATSRQENQPQHF. CDR3 nucleotide sequence: TGTGCCACCTCTCGACAGGAGAATCAGCCCCAGCATTTT.